This T cell receptor beta chain was identified during a study of Ad26.COV2.S vaccination and SARS-CoV-2 variants. The sample's treatment: some 19 received Ad26.COV2.S at low or high dose, single or two shots; about five received placebo; per-sample allocation not given. Collection of the samples took place on day 63 after the first injection of vaccine or placebo. Trimming at V came to 2 bases and at J to 4 bases, leaving 11 bases not matched to a gene. The CDR3 sequence is 17 residues long. Germline V gene lookup returns CDR1 SGHDT and CDR2 YYEEEE. The study's findings and limits: Non-spike TCR breadth did not differ much between vaccine and placebo recipients.

Profiling relied on immunoSEQ multiplex PCR, and the TCRdb table lists in-frame clones only, not all of them. Of about 440,000 clones in the sample, 90% were seen once. Note on this clone: Its specificity is not known.

The sequenced sample was peripheral blood, obtained in a trial of Ad26.COV2.S vaccine versus placebo. This sequence joins TRBV5-6 and TRBJ1-5; TRBD1 matches 8 bases. This sequence originates from a person between 18 and 60 years old who received the Ad26.COV2.S COVID-19 vaccine or a placebo. CDR3 amino acids: CASSFSTGGQGNQPQHF. CDR3 in DNA: TGTGCCAGCAGCTTTTCCACTGGAGGACAGGGTAATCAGCCCCAGCATTTT.